Listed below are T cell receptor beta chains from one sample, sequenced in a study of blood T cell repertoires in COVID-19. Sequencing was performed with immunoSEQ multiplex PCR; in TCRdb, only in-frame clones are kept and a portion is missing. The profile shows a few hundred thousand clones, around 84% of them singletons. The sequenced material came from peripheral blood. These receptors were obtained from a human donor with acute or convalescent COVID-19. The donor label of this sample is uncertain. Both conserved end residues are part of each CDR3. The D gene is left open where the match is weak. Clone size appears in some rows only: once, few, many, or a class for an expanded clone.

D gene,clone size,J gene,V gene,CDR3 protein,CDR3 DNA
.,.,TRBJ1-2,TRBV12-3/TRBV12-4,CASRPTGDGYTF,TGTGCCAGCAGACCAACCGGGGATGGCTACACCTTC
.,many,TRBJ1-6,TRBV6-6,CASSLTPNNSPLHF,TGTGCCAGCAGTTTGACACCTAATAATTCACCCCTCCACTTT
TRBD1,.,TRBJ1-4,TRBV28,CASRQFSGGPATNEKLFF,TGTGCCAGCAGGCAATTTTCAGGGGGACCTGCAACTAATGAAAAACTGTTTTTT
TRBD2,once,TRBJ2-5,TRBV5-6,CASSPTSGGQETQYF,TGTGCCAGCAGCCCTACTAGCGGGGGACAAGAGACCCAGTACTTC
TRBD1,.,TRBJ1-4,TRBV18,CASSPGQVNEKLFF,TGTGCCAGCTCACCTGGACAGGTCAATGAAAAACTGTTTTTT
TRBD1,once,TRBJ2-1,TRBV7-2,CASSKQRQGRQFF,TGTGCCAGCAGCAAACAAAGACAGGGGAGACAGTTCTTC
.,.,TRBJ1-1,TRBV18,CASGRFRQTNTEAFF,TGTGCCAGCGGGAGGTTTAGACAGACGAACACTGAAGCTTTCTTT
TRBD1,once,TRBJ2-5,TRBV6-5,CASSFQTTGEETQYF,TGTGCCAGCAGTTTCCAAACTACAGGGGAAGAGACCCAGTACTTC
TRBD1,.,TRBJ1-1,TRBV18,CASSPTVGTGMGAEAFF,TGTGCCAGCTCACCGACCGTGGGGACAGGGATGGGCGCTGAAGCTTTCTTT
.,.,TRBJ1-2,TRBV6-4,CASSGGGRPYGYTF,TGTGCCAGCAGTGGAGGCGGTAGGCCCTATGGCTACACCTTC
.,.,TRBJ2-1,TRBV11-3,CASSSRGETNGEQFF,TGTGCCAGCAGCTCCCGGGGAGAGACTAACGGTGAGCAGTTCTTC
.,once,TRBJ1-3,TRBV10-1,CASSAGSSGNTIYF,TGCGCCAGCAGTGCTGGGAGCTCTGGAAACACCATATATTTT
TRBD2,.,TRBJ2-1,TRBV5-4,CASSSQSGGSYNEQFF,TGTGCCAGCAGCTCTCAAAGCGGGGGGAGCTACAATGAGCAGTTCTTC
.,.,TRBJ2-1,TRBV9,CASSVAYRGRAYNEQFF,TGTGCCAGCAGCGTAGCCTATAGGGGGAGGGCCTACAATGAGCAGTTCTTC
TRBD1,.,TRBJ2-1,TRBV29-1,CSVAKTGGFIF,TGCAGCGTTGCCAAGACAGGGGGTTTTATCTTC
TRBD2,.,TRBJ2-3,TRBV5-4,CASSGGTSGARGPDTQYF,TGTGCCAGCAGCGGCGGGACTAGCGGGGCTCGGGGCCCAGATACGCAGTATTTT
.,.,TRBJ2-1,TRBV15,CATSRHRPNNEQFF,TGTGCCACCAGCAGACACAGGCCAAACAATGAGCAGTTCTTC
.,once,TRBJ2-3,TRBV3-1/TRBV3-2,CASSQKRRSTDTQYF,TGTGCCAGCAGCCAAAAGAGGAGGAGCACAGATACGCAGTATTTT
.,.,TRBJ1-5,TRBV24-1,CATSTQTGQVSQPQHF,TGTGCCACCAGCACTCAAACGGGACAAGTTAGTCAGCCCCAGCATTTT
.,.,TRBJ1-5,TRBV12-3/TRBV12-4,CASSLGQNQPQHF,TGTGCCAGCAGTTTAGGACAGAATCAGCCCCAGCATTTT
.,.,TRBJ1-2,TRBV28,CASRTLGPPGDGYTF,TGTGCCAGCAGGACACTGGGACCCCCAGGGGATGGCTACACCTTC
TRBD2,.,TRBJ2-4,TRBV27,CASSPRLAGAKNIQYF,TGTGCCAGCAGTCCCCGACTAGCTGGGGCCAAAAACATTCAGTACTTC
TRBD1,.,TRBJ1-1,TRBV7-2,CASSFGQGGTEAFF,TGTGCCAGCAGCTTCGGACAGGGGGGCACTGAAGCTTTCTTT
TRBD2,.,TRBJ2-1,TRBV30,CAWSVGASGYYNEQFF,TGTGCCTGGAGTGTAGGGGCTAGCGGGTACTACAATGAGCAGTTCTTC
TRBD1,few,TRBJ1-2,TRBV18,CASSLGTGHGYTF,TGTGCCAGCTCACTCGGGACAGGGCACGGCTACACCTTC
TRBD2,few,TRBJ2-1,TRBV9,CASSDPTSGGRSSYNEQFF,TGTGCCAGCAGCGACCCTACTAGCGGGGGCCGCAGCTCCTACAATGAGCAGTTCTTC
.,few,TRBJ1-2,TRBV30,CAWSRDFMEGYTF,TGTGCCTGGAGTCGGGACTTCATGGAGGGCTACACCTTC
.,.,TRBJ1-1,TRBV10-2,CASTPRGRPNTEAFF,TGCGCCAGCACCCCCCGCGGTCGACCTAACACTGAAGCTTTCTTT
TRBD2,.,TRBJ2-5,TRBV7-9,CASSLLPGGAETQYF,TGTGCCAGCAGCTTATTGCCGGGAGGGGCCGAGACCCAGTACTTC
.,.,TRBJ1-1,TRBV2,CASIREKGSITFF,TGTGCCAGCATTCGGGAAAAGGGCAGTATCACTTTCTTT
TRBD1,.,TRBJ2-1,TRBV11-2,CASRQRLTGVSYNEQFF,TGTGCCAGCCGACAACGACTGACAGGGGTATCCTACAATGAGCAGTTCTTC
.,.,TRBJ1-2,TRBV6-5,CASSPNRESYGYTF,TGTGCCAGCAGTCCCAACAGGGAAAGCTATGGCTACACCTTC
TRBD1,.,TRBJ1-2,TRBV27,CASSDRGGSYNYGYTF,TGTGCCAGCAGTGACAGGGGTGGTAGTTATAACTATGGCTACACCTTC
.,.,TRBJ1-5,TRBV19,CASKFRNQPQHF,TGTGCCAGTAAGTTTCGGAATCAGCCCCAGCATTTT
.,.,TRBJ2-3,TRBV23-1,CASSQHSLASTDTQYF,TGCGCCAGCAGTCAACATTCGCTCGCGAGCACAGATACGCAGTATTTT
.,.,TRBJ2-6,TRBV27,CASSFGGSDSGANVLTF,TGTGCCAGCAGTTTTGGTGGCAGCGACTCTGGGGCCAACGTCCTGACTTTC
TRBD1,.,TRBJ1-2,TRBV18,CASSPGDRGSYGYTF,TGTGCCAGCTCACCAGGCGACAGGGGAAGCTATGGCTACACCTTC
.,.,TRBJ2-1,TRBV4-1,CASSRQVLGRNEQFF,TGCGCCAGCAGCCGCCAAGTTCTCGGTCGTAATGAGCAGTTCTTC
.,.,TRBJ2-1,TRBV5-6,CASSMSGYNEQFF,TGTGCCAGCAGTATGTCGGGGTACAATGAGCAGTTCTTC
TRBD1,.,TRBJ2-3,TRBV5-1,CASSPPGIRDRGTVDTQYF,TGCGCCAGCAGCCCACCTGGTATCCGGGACAGGGGTACGGTAGATACGCAGTATTTT
.,.,TRBJ1-1,TRBV9,CASSVGQRGTEAFF,TGTGCCAGCAGCGTAGGGCAAAGGGGGACTGAAGCTTTCTTT
.,.,TRBJ1-1,TRBV6-6,CASYEKQFSEAFF,TGTGCCAGCTACGAAAAACAATTTTCTGAAGCTTTCTTT
.,.,TRBJ1-1,TRBV28,CASSPGGGVAFF,TGTGCCAGCAGCCCGGGGGGGGGAGTAGCTTTCTTT
.,.,TRBJ1-3,TRBV2,CASSRARNTIYF,TGTGCCAGCAGCAGGGCGAGAAACACCATATATTTT
TRBD1,.,TRBJ1-2,TRBV5-1,CASSLDLGGRYGYTF,TGCGCCAGCAGCTTGGACCTAGGGGGCCGGTATGGCTACACCTTC
.,.,TRBJ2-2,TRBV2,CASSAFFANTGELFF,TGTGCCAGCAGTGCGTTTTTTGCGAACACCGGGGAGCTGTTTTTT
TRBD1,.,TRBJ2-5,TRBV3-1/TRBV3-2,CASSRGQGRETQYF,TGTGCCAGCAGCCGAGGACAGGGCCGAGAGACCCAGTACTTC
.,.,TRBJ1-1,TRBV7-8,CASSLRDTVKSNTEAFF,TGTGCCAGCAGCCTTAGAGACACGGTTAAATCGAACACTGAAGCTTTCTTT
.,.,TRBJ2-7,TRBV5-1,CASSLAGDEQYF,TGCGCCAGCAGCTTGGCAGGGGACGAGCAGTACTTC
TRBD1,once,TRBJ1-1,TRBV18,CASSPPGQLSSKTEAFF,TGTGCCAGCTCACCACCGGGACAGCTTTCTAGTAAAACTGAAGCTTTCTTT
.,.,TRBJ1-3,TRBV3-1/TRBV3-2,CASSQPRGGTGNTIYF,TGTGCCAGCAGCCAACCGCGGGGGGGTACAGGAAACACCATATATTTT
TRBD1,.,TRBJ1-1,TRBV6-1,CASSENRGYTEAFF,TGTGCCAGCAGTGAAAACAGGGGGTACACTGAAGCTTTCTTT
.,.,TRBJ2-1,TRBV7-9,CASSLRGAISYNEQFF,TGTGCCAGCAGCTTACGGGGGGCAATCTCCTACAATGAGCAGTTCTTC